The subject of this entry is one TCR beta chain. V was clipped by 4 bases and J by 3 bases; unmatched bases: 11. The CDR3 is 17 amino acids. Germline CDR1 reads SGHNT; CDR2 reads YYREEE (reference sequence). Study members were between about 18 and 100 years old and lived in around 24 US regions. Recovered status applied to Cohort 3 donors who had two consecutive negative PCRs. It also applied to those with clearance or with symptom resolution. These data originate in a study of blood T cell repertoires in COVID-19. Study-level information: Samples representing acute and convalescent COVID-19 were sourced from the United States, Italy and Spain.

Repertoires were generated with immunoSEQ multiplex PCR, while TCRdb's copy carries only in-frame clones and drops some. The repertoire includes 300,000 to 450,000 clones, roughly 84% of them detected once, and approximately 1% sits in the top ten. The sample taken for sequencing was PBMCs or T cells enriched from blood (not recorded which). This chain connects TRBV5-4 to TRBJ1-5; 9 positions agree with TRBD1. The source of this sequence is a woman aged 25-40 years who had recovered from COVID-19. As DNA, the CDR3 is TGTGCCAGCAGCAAGTTTCCGGGACAGGGCAACAATCAGCCCCAGCATTTT. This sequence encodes CASSKFPGQGNNQPQHF.